This T cell receptor (beta chain) was found in a study of early T cells in non-severe SARS-CoV-2 infection. Between the trimmed V and J ends, which lost 5 bases and 7 bases, there was a span of 11 bases. Germline CDR1 LNHDA, CDR2 SQIVND (reference sequence). The CDR3 is 13 residues long. This clonotype was detected a few times. Antigen unknown. Study conclusions and caveats: Sequences matched to VDJdb favored anti-spike CD8 responses, while private and CD4 specificities were missed.

TCRdb processed the 5' RACE reads anew with MiXCR; each CDR3 protein has one entry. The table has over 85,000 distinct CDR3 sequences, roughly 12% seen once. This TCR was recovered from an adult who was a healthcare worker with PCR-confirmed SARS-CoV-2 infection or an uninfected control (not recorded which). Sequencing was performed on whole blood, taken at baseline. This chain connects TRBV19 to TRBJ1-4, with D uncertain. CDR3 sequence (DNA): TGTGCCAGTAGTCCCGCCCGTAGTGAAAAACTGTTTTTT. Amino acid sequence: CASSPARSEKLFF. Looking up the rest from reference TRBV19 and TRBJ1-4 gives the full variable domain: DGGITQSPKYLFRKEGQNVTLSCEQNLNHDAMYWYRQDPGQGLRLIYYSQIVNDFQKGDIAEGYSVSREKKESFPLTVTSAQKNPTAFYLCASSPARSEKLFFGSGTQLSVL.